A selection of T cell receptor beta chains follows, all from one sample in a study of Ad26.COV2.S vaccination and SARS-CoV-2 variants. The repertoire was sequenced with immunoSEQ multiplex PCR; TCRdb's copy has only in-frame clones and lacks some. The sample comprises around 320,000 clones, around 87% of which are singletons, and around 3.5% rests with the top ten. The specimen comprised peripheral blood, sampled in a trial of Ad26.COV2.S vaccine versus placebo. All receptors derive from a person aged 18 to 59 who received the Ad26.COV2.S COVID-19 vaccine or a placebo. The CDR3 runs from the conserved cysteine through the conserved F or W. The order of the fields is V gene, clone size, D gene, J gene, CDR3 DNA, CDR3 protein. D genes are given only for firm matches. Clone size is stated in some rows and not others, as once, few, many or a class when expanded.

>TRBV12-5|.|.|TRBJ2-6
TGTGCTAGTGGTTTGGTACTCGCCGTTCTCTCTGGGGCCAACGTCCTGACTTTC
CASGLVLAVLSGANVLTF
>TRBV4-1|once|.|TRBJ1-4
TGCGCCAGCAGCCAAGACAGAATATTGTTTTTT
CASSQDRILFF
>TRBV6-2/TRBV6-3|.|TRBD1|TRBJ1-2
TGTGCCAGCAGTGGGACAGGGTACTATGGCTACACCTTC
CASSGTGYYGYTF
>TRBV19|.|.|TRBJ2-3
TGTGCCAGTAGTATGGCCCCATCAGATACGCAGTATTTT
CASSMAPSDTQYF
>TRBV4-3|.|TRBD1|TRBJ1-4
TGCGCCAGCAGCCAGGGGCAGGGGGCGAATGAAAAACTGTTTTTT
CASSQGQGANEKLFF
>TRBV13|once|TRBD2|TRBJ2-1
TGTGCCAGCAGCTTATGGTGGGAAGTGACTAGCGGGGGGGCTAGCTACAATGAGCAGTTCTTC
CASSLWWEVTSGGASYNEQFF
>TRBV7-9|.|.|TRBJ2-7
TGTGCCAGCAGCTCCGCCGGGACGGACTCCTACGAGCAGTACTTC
CASSSAGTDSYEQYF
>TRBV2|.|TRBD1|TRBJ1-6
TGTGCCAGCAGGGACGACAGGGCCCTCAATTCACCCCTCCACTTT
CASRDDRALNSPLHF
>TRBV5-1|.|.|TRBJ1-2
TGCGCCAGCAGCTTGGAAGCGGCGAACTATGGCTACACCTTC
CASSLEAANYGYTF
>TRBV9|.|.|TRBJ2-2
TGTGCCAGCAGCGTAGACGGCGGGTCATACACCGGGGAGCTGTTTTTT
CASSVDGGSYTGELFF
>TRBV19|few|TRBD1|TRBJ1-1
TGTGCCAGTAGTATAGATGGCAGGGGGCAGACTGAAGCTTTCTTT
CASSIDGRGQTEAFF
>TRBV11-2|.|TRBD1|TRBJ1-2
TGTGCCAGCAGCTTAATACAGGGGGTGGATGGCTACACCTTC
CASSLIQGVDGYTF
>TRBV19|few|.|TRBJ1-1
TGTGCCAGTACCTACATCCCTGGGGCCACTGAAGCTTTCTTT
CASTYIPGATEAFF
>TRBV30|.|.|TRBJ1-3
TGTGCCTGGAGTGGAAACACCATATATTTT
CAWSGNTIYF